The next 10 T cell receptor beta chains were all read from a single sample in a study of cytomegalovirus exposure and HLA in healthy donors. The primer mix had 60 Vbeta and 13 Jbeta primers. TCRdb's copy holds only in-frame clones and misses some; the assay was immunoSEQ multiplex PCR. The profile shows over 95,000 clones, about 74% of them singletons. Sample: PBMCs. The receptors originated from a female donor in good health and CMV-seronegative.

The sample holds one count of this clone. V gene TRBV28 combines with J gene TRBJ1-1; D unresolved. The CDR3 sequence is 12 residues long. Germline loops: CDR1 MDHEN, CDR2 SYDVKM. The ends were cut back, 10 bases at V and 4 bases at J, with 13 bases in the middle. The DNA for the CDR3 is TGTGCCACCGGTAAGCGGGGCACTGAAGCTTTCTTT. Encoded protein: CATGKRGTEAFF.

This clone was seen only a few times. The genes are TRBV5-6 and TRBJ1-1, with a possible D match to TRBD1 (6 bases). Germline V gives CDR1 SGHDT, CDR2 YYEEEE. V dropped 0 bases and J dropped 1 base, with 10 bases sitting between them. This CDR3 is built from 15 residues. The CDR3 region has the DNA TGTGCCAGCAGCTTGGTCAGGACAGCGAACACTGAAGCTTTCTTT. Protein sequence: CASSLVRTANTEAFF.

The chain couples TRBV7-9 to TRBJ2-3; 9 nucleotides match TRBD2. V shed 5 bases, J shed 6 bases, and the junction held 15 bases outside the gene matches. The CDR3 is 17 amino acids. Germline assignment: CDR1 SEHNR and CDR2 FQNEAQ (reference sequence). The CDR3, as DNA: TGTGCCAGCAGCCCCAAGCACTCGGCGGGGGGGCTGGATACGCAGTATTTT. Its translation: CASSPKHSAGGLDTQYF.

The CDR3: CASARDRGPYEQYF. The CDR3 region has the DNA TGTGCCAGCGCCCGGGACAGGGGACCCTACGAGCAGTACTTC. The V gene is TRBV2, the J gene TRBJ2-7; TRBD1 agrees at 10 bases. Trimming removed 8 bases from V and 2 bases from J; junction bases left unmatched: 6. Per germline, CDR1 SNHLY and CDR2 FYNNEI. The CDR3 covers 14 residues.

The rearrangement joins TRBV2 to TRBJ1-1; no clear D gene. CDR1 and CDR2 (germline): SNHLY, FYNNEI. The germline V and J ends were trimmed by 3 bases and 1 base, with 6 bases remaining between them. This CDR3 has 13 residues. The CDR3 spells CASSDDRNTEAFF. The CDR3 nucleotides are TGTGCCAGCAGTGACGATAGGAACACTGAAGCTTTCTTT. Full variable domain (missing parts from reference TRBV2 and TRBJ1-1): EPEVTQTPSHQVTQMGQEVILRCVPISNHLYFYWYRQILGQKVEFLVSFYNNEISEKSEIFDDQFSVERPDGSNFTLKIRSTKLEDSAMYFCASSDDRNTEAFFGQGTRLTVV.

The chain is built from TRBV6-5 and TRBJ1-4; D gene ambiguous. The CDR3 has 13 residues. The V end lost 8 bases, the J end lost 8 bases, and 15 bases lay between the germline ends. The germline CDR1 and CDR2 sequences are MNHEY and SVGAGI. The CDR3 reads CASCVVPGEKLFF. DNA for the CDR3: TGTGCCAGCTGCGTCGTTCCGGGGGAAAAACTGTTTTTT.

The chain employs TRBV7-6 and TRBJ2-5; a possible D gene is TRBD1 (6 bases). The CDR3 runs 14 residues. Looked up from germline, CDR1 is SGHVS and CDR2 is FNYEAQ. Trimming removed 4 bases from V and 4 bases from J, with 13 bases in between. This CDR3 is CASSSPDRLETQYF. CDR3 DNA: TGTGCCAGCAGCTCCCCGGACAGATTAGAGACCCAGTACTTC.

The chain recombines TRBV4-3 with TRBJ1-2; 8 bases agree with TRBD1. Germline CDR1 is LGHNA and CDR2 is YSLEER. The CDR3 runs to 15 residues. Trimming removed 3 bases from V and 7 bases from J; junction bases left unmatched: 10. The CDR3 DNA reads TGCGCCAGCAGCCAGGAACCAGGGGGCTCGGGTGGCTACACCTTC. It translates to CASSQEPGGSGGYTF.

J is TRBJ2-1 and V is TRBV4-1, with 8 positions matching TRBD2. Germline V CDR1 and CDR2: MGHRA, YSYEKL. V dropped 1 base and J dropped 1; count of bases not matched to a gene: 6. The CDR3 runs 17 residues. CDR3 in DNA: TGCGCCAGCAGCCAAGCGGGGGGGAGGGGATCCTACAATGAGCAGTTCTTC. Protein product: CASSQAGGRGSYNEQFF.

The chain has TRBV2 and TRBJ2-5; 10 nucleotides match TRBD1. The CDR3 is made up of 14 amino acids. V dropped 7 bases and J dropped 4; count of bases not matched to a gene: 6. Germline V gene data show CDR1 as SNHLY and CDR2 as FYNNEI. The CDR3 DNA is TGTGCCAGCACCGGGACAGGGGACCGAGAGACCCAGTACTTC. Amino acid sequence: CASTGTGDRETQYF.